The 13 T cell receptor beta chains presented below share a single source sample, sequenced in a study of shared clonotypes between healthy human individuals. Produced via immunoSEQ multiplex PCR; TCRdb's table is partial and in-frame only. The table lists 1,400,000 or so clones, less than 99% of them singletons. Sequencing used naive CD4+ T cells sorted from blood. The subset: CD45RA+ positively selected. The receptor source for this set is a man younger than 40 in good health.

The CDR3 DNA reads TGTGCCAGCAGTGAAGTAGGACAGGGCCAGGTGAATGAGCAGTTCTTC. Its protein product is CASSEVGQGQVNEQFF. The chain has TRBV2 and TRBJ2-1, with 8 nucleotides matching TRBD1. Germline V CDR1 and CDR2: SNHLY, FYNNEI. Losses at the gene ends were 1 base for V and 7 bases for J; bases not matched to a gene: 9. The length of the CDR3 is 16 residues.

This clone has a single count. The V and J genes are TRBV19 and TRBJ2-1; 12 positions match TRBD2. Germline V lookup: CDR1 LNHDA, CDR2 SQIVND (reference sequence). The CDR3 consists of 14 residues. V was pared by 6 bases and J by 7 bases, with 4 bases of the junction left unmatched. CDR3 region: CASRLAGGSNEQFF. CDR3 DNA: TGTGCCAGTAGGCTAGCGGGAGGGTCTAATGAGCAGTTCTTC.

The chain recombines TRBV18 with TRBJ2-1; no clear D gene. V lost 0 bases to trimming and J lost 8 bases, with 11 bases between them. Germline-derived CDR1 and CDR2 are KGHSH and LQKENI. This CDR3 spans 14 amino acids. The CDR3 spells CASSPPSIDHEQFF. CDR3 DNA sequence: TGTGCCAGCTCACCACCTAGCATTGATCATGAGCAGTTCTTC.

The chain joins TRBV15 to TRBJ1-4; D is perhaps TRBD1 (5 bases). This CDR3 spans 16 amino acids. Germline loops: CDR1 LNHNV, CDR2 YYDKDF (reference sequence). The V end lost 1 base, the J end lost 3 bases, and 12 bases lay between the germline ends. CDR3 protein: CATSRGLDSPNEKLFF. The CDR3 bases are TGTGCCACCAGCAGAGGGTTAGACAGCCCTAATGAAAAACTGTTTTTT.

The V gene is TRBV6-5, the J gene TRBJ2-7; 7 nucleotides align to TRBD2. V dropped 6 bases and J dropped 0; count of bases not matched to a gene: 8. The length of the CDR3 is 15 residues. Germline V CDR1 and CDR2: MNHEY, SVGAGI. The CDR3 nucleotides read TGTGCCAGCAGAGGGGAGCGGGACCCCTCCTACGAGCAGTACTTC. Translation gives CASRGERDPSYEQYF.

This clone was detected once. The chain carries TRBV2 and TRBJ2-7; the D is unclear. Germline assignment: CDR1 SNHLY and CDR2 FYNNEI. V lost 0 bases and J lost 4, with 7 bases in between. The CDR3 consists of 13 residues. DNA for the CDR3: TGTGCCAGCAGTGAAGCGGACCGATACGAGCAGTACTTC. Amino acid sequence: CASSEADRYEQYF.

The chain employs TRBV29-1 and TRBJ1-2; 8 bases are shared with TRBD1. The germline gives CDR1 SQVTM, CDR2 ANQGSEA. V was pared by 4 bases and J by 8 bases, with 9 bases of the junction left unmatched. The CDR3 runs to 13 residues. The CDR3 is CSVGPDRVNGYTF. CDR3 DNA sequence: TGCAGCGTTGGGCCGGACAGGGTGAACGGCTACACCTTC.

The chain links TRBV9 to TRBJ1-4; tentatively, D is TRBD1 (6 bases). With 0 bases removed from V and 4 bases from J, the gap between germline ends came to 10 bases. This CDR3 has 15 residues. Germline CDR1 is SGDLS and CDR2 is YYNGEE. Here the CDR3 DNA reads TGTGCCAGCAGCGTAGGGGGGGCTGGTAATGAAAAACTGTTTTTT. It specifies CASSVGGAGNEKLFF. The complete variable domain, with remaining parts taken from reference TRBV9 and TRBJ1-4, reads DSGVTQTPKHLITATGQRVTLRCSPRSGDLSVYWYQQSLDQGLQFLIQYYNGEERAKGNILERFSAQQFPDLHSELNLSSLELGDSALYFCASSVGGAGNEKLFFGSGTQLSVL.

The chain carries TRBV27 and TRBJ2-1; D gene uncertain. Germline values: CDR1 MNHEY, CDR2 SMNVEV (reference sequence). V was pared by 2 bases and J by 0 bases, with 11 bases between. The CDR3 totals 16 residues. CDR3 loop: CASSLRPSGSYNEQFF. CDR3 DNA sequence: TGTGCCAGCAGTTTACGACCCTCTGGCTCCTACAATGAGCAGTTCTTC.

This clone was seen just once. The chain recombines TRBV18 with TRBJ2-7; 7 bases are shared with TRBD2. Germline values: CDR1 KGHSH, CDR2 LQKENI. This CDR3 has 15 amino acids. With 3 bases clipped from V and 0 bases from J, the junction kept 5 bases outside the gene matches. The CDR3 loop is CASSPESGVSYEQYF. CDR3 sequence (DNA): TGTGCCAGCTCACCTGAAAGCGGGGTCTCCTACGAGCAGTACTTC.

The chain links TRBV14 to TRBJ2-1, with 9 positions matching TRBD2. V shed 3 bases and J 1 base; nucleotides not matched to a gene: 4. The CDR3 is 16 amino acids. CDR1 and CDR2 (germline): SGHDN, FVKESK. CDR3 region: CASSQIAGASYNEQFF. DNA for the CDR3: TGTGCCAGCAGCCAGATAGCGGGAGCGTCCTACAATGAGCAGTTCTTC.

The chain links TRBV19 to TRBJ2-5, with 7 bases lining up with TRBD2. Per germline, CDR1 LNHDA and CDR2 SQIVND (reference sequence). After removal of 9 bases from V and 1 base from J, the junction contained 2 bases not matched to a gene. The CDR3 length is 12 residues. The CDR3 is CASGRPQETQYF. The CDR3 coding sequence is TGTGCCAGCGGGAGGCCCCAAGAGACCCAGTACTTC.

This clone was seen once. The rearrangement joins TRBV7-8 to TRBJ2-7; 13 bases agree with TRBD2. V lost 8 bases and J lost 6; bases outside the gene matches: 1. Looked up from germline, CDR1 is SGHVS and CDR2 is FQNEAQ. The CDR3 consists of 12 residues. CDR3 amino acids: CASGLAGVEQYF. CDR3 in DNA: TGTGCCAGCGGACTAGCGGGAGTCGAGCAGTACTTC.